A single sample is the source of the 4 T cell receptor beta chains below, sequenced in a study of blood T cell repertoires in COVID-19 (dated by TCRdb to 2018 to 2021). Library construction relied on the immunoSEQ multiplex PCR assay. TCRdb took this table from immuneACCESS and kept in-frame rearrangements with V and J called. Such tables lack part of the clones; where checked against another copy, unresolved V genes explain under half of the gap, and the rest is unexplained. Counted in this sample were fewer than 200,000 clones; about 83% of them appeared once. The ten largest clones capture over 0.7% of the sample. Sequenced sample: peripheral blood. Receptors originate from a woman under 30 who had recovered from COVID-19.

As to this clone: Its ends do not fully match the called genes, so a read error is possible. V is TRBV2 and J is TRBJ2-3; 7 nucleotides line up with TRBD2. CDR3 size: 13 residues. Per the germline V gene, CDR1 is SNHLY and CDR2 is FYNNEI. The CDR3 DNA is TGTGCCAGCAGCGAAGACGGGGGGGATACGCAGTATTTT. Amino acid sequence: CASSEDGGDTQYF.

This sequence joins TRBV7-2 and TRBJ2-7; a possible D gene is TRBD2 (6 bases). CDR1 is SGHTA and CDR2 is FQGNSA in the germline V gene. Trimming shortened V by 5 bases and J by 3 bases, and 11 bases separated the two germline ends. The length of the CDR3 is 13 residues. DNA of the CDR3: TGTGCCAGCAGCGAGTCCGGGGGCTACGAGCAGTACGTC. This gives the protein CASSESGGYEQYV.

This clone has a single count. The chain recombines TRBV27 with TRBJ2-5; a weak D match, TRBD2 (6 bases). The CDR3 length is 16 residues. Germline CDR1 is MNHEY and CDR2 is SMNVEV (reference sequence). Between the trimmed V and J ends, which lost 4 bases and 4 bases, there was a span of 19 bases. The DNA for the CDR3 is TGTGCCAGCAGTTGGAGGGGTCGGACCCAGTCAGAGACCCAGTACTTC. Residues: CASSWRGRTQSETQYF.

This clone appeared a few times. The rearrangement joins TRBV11-2 to TRBJ2-7, with TRBD1 matching 7 bases. The CDR3 is 15 amino acids. The V and J ends lost 1 base and 5 bases, in that order; junction bases with no gene match: 8. Germline CDR1 and CDR2: SGHAT and FQNNGV. The CDR3 here is CASSLGVTGAHEQYV. The CDR3 DNA sequence: TGTGCCAGCAGCTTAGGGGTTACAGGGGCCCACGAGCAGTACGTC.